This T cell receptor (beta chain) appears in the sequencing data of a study of shared clonotypes between healthy human individuals (dated by TCRdb to the early 2020s). Turning to the overall study: The cohort comprised a couple of women and a few men aged 18 to 49 years. Per donor, three plates each were used for CD4 naive and CD4 memory, two for CD8 naive, and one for CD8 memory. To estimate repertoire size and how much clonotype sharing occurs between individuals, the study deeply sequenced the blood TCR repertoires of 5 or 6 healthy adults. Per donor, leukapheresis produced somewhere between about 0.8 and 9.5 billion PBMCs. To increase sequencing depth and limit assay-specific biases, TCR repertoire library preparation and sequencing were carried out by different laboratories using diverse techniques.

V drops 0 bases and J drops 4 bases, leaving 12 bases in between. The germline V gene (reference sequence) gives CDR1 as WNHNN and CDR2 as SYGVQD. Its CDR3 holds 15 amino acids, cysteine through phenylalanine. The retained sequence is limited to the CDR3, 45 bases, with the frame set at the first base. TCR CDR3 regions were amplified from genomic DNA by multiplex PCR using the deep immunoSEQ assay. Genomic DNA extracted from each cell subset was distributed evenly over all wells of several immunoSEQ 96-well plates, and each plate served as one replicate. Each replicate PCR for sorted subsets received around 200 ng genomic DNA, equal to about 29,000 T cell genomes. The purified libraries were quantified using a Qubit 3.0 fluorometer, sized with a Bioanalyzer 2100, and then quantified again using the KAPA Library Quantification kit. Every immunoSEQ 96-well plate was sequenced on a separate single-read 150-cycle Illumina NextSeq 550 flow cell. On the authors' methods: Because the immunoSEQ output held only junctional sequences and lacked quality scores, the filtering could not match the filtering applied to full-length reads. Sequences were annotated with PyIR, a Python wrapper for IgBLAST v1.9, using IMGT germline references to assign V/J genes and CDR3. Reads were removed for weak V/J assignments (E-value above 1e-6), missing CDR3, stop codons, out-of-frame junctions, or ambiguous translated residues. A V3J clonotype was defined by an identical inferred V gene, J gene, and CDR3 amino acid sequence. Percentage overlap between repertoires was computed as shared unique clonotypes divided by the size of the smaller repertoire. Three approaches were used to assess repertoire richness: RTK rarefaction, the Chao1 estimator, and Recon v2.1 estimates of unobserved clonotypes. Generation probabilities for all TCRbeta clonotypes obtained by the gDNA method from a few donors were computed using OLGA. TCRdb stores this immuneACCESS table with in-frame sequences only. Part of the clones is absent; in the studies checked, under half of the shortfall reflects unresolved V genes, and no reason is known for the rest. V and J calls and clone size follow that table, whereas D and trimming were derived from the DNA. For this sample the table gives 1.5 million to 1.9 million clones, of which approximately 98% were detected only once. Together, the top ten hold approximately 0.44% of the sample.

A remark on this clone: Which antigen it targets is not known. One base away there is no much larger clone; base qualities are not given.

Healthy HIV-negative adults with no recently reported acute infections or vaccinations were included as donors. All donors were Caucasian adults living in Nashville, Tennessee, USA. Magnetic negative selection was used to enrich CD4+ T cells, after which naive cells were positively selected on CD45RA and the negative fraction became the memory subset. After blood collection by leukapheresis, PBMCs were isolated using Ficoll-Histopaque density gradient centrifugation and then cryopreserved in the vapor phase of liquid nitrogen. Analytical flow cytometry was used to check the purity and quantity of each magnetically sorted T cell population. Genomic DNA was isolated from every sorted fraction and measured by UV absorbance on a Nanodrop 2000c. What the research found in general, with its limitations: Compared with non-shared clonotypes, the clonotypes found in all four sorted-subset donors had higher generation probabilities. Incomplete sequencing was indicated by rarefaction of sorted-subset datasets, despite the large sequencing depth. Across four donors, approximately 5% of naive CD4, around 3.3% of naive CD8, approximately 2.5% of memory CD4, and 0.4% of memory CD8 clonotypes were shared. Pairwise subsampling indicated that sequencing depth was expected to affect the degree of clonotype sharing among donors. Because the study included a small number of donors, the genetic and exposure-history diversity represented was limited. Naive subsets generally had larger estimated clonotype richness than memory subsets. Sampling was restricted to blood, and TCR repertoires in tissues likely differ from the TCR repertoires found in blood.

Source material: naive CD4+ T cells sorted from blood. The cell subset or site label, read with the paper, signifies: CD45RA+ positively selected. The sequence came from a man aged 30 to 39 in good health. This chain is built from TRBV10-1 and TRBJ1-1, with TRBD1 as a weak D call on 6 bases. The DNA reads as follows: TGCGCCAGCAGTGAGTCGAAGGCAGGGGCCACTGAAGCTTTCTTT. Translated, it gives CASSESKAGATEAFF.